This T cell receptor beta chain was documented in a study of OX40 agonist ivuxolimab in advanced cancers. Study findings and constraints: With doses of 0.1-3.0 mg/kg, partial responders showed among the lowest clonal expansion.

Sequencing was performed with immunoSEQ multiplex PCR; in TCRdb, only in-frame clones are kept and a portion is missing. The sample carries 20,000 or so clones, 88% recorded once. Blood draws occurred at baseline, cycle 4 day 1, and cycle 7 day 1. Turning to this clone: Antigen specificity is unknown.

The CDR3 runs to 15 residues. V lost 1 base, J lost 4 bases, and 4 bases stayed unmatched. Germline V lookup: CDR1 MGHRA, CDR2 YSYEKL. The specimen comprised CD4+ or CD8+ T cells sorted from blood, sampled in a trial of the OX40 agonist ivuxolimab. The chain links TRBV4-1 to TRBJ2-7; 10 bases are a match to TRBD2. The TCR comes from an adult with an advanced solid tumor such as melanoma, head and neck, liver or kidney cancer. The CDR3 loop reads CASSQGLAGVYEQYF. CDR3 DNA: TGCGCCAGCAGCCAAGGTCTAGCGGGAGTGTACGAGCAGTACTTC.